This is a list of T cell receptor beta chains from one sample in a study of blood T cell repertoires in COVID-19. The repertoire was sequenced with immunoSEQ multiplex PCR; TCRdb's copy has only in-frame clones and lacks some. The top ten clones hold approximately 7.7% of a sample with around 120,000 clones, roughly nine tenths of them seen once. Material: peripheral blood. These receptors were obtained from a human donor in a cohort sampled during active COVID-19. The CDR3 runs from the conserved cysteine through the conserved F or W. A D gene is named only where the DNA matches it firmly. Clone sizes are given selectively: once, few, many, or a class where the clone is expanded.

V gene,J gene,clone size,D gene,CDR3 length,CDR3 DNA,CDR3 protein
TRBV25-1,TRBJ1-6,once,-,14,TGTGCCAGCAGTGATGGTCAGTATAATTCACCCCTCCACTTT,CASSDGQYNSPLHF
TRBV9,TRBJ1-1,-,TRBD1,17,TGTGCCAGCAGCCTCCAGGGGGGGACAGGGTTAAGCACTGAAGCTTTCTTT,CASSLQGGTGLSTEAFF
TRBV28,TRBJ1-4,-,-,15,TGTGCCAGCAGCCCACCACACACAACTAATGAAAAACTGTTTTTT,CASSPPHTTNEKLFF
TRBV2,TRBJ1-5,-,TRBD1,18,TGTGCCAGCAAACTCCGGGACAGGGGGCGCGGGAGGTACGAGCCCCAGCATTTT,CASKLRDRGRGRYEPQHF
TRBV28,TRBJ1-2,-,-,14,TGTGCCAGCAGGCGACAGAATAGTGCTTTCGGCTACACCTTC,CASRRQNSAFGYTF
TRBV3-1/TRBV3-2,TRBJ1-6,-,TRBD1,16,TGTGCCAGCAGCCAAGATTCAGGGGCTCTGACAGGGATCCTCCACTTT,CASSQDSGALTGILHF
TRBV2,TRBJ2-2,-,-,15,TGTGCCAGCAGTGTAATGGGTGGGAGGTCCGGGGAGCTGTTTTTT,CASSVMGGRSGELFF
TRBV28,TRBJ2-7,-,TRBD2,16,TGTGCCAGCAGGTCTCCGGGACTAGGAATTCCTACGGAGCAGTACTTC,CASRSPGLGIPTEQYF
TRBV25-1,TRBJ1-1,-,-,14,TGTGCCAGCAGTGAACTCGGGTTGAACACTGAAGCTTTCTTT,CASSELGLNTEAFF
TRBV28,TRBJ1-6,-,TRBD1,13,TGTGCCAGCCTCCGGGACAGGGATTCACCCCTCCACTTT,CASLRDRDSPLHF
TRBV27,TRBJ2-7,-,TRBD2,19,TGTGCCAGCAGTCCCAGGGGACTAGCGGGGGGGCCTGTATCCTACGAGCAGTACTTC,CASSPRGLAGGPVSYEQYF
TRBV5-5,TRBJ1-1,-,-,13,TGTGCCAGCAGCCGTGCAGCGGGCACTGAAGCTTTCTTT,CASSRAAGTEAFF
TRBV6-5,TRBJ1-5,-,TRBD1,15,TGTGCCAGCAGGGCGGACAGGGATAGCAATCAGCCCCAGCATTTT,CASRADRDSNQPQHF
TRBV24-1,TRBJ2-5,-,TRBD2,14,TGTGCCACCAGTGGGCCCGGGACTAGCGAGACCCAGTACTTC,CATSGPGTSETQYF
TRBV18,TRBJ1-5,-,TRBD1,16,TGTGCCAGCTCACCAACGACAGGGTCCCCTAATCAGCCCCAGCATTTT,CASSPTTGSPNQPQHF
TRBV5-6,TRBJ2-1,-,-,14,TGTGCCAGCAGCTTATCCGGGATCTACAATGAGCAGTTCTTC,CASSLSGIYNEQFF
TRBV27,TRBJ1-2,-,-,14,TGTGCCAGCAGTCCTAACAACGACAGATCTGGCTACACCTTC,CASSPNNDRSGYTF
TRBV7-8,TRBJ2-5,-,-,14,TGTGCCAGCAGCTTAGCGAGGCGGCAAGAGACCCAGTACTTC,CASSLARRQETQYF
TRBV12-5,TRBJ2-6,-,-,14,TGTGCTAGTGGTGGCACGTCAGGGGCCAACGTCCTGACTTTC,CASGGTSGANVLTF
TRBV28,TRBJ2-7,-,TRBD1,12,TGTGCCAGCAGTCCGCGGACAGGGCAGCAGTACTTC,CASSPRTGQQYF
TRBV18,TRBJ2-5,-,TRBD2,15,TGTGCCAGCTCAGCTAGCGGGGGGTACCAAGAGACCCAGTACTTC,CASSASGGYQETQYF
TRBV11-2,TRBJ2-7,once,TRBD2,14,TGTGCCAGCAGCCCCTTAGCGGGAGTAAGCGAGCAGTACTTC,CASSPLAGVSEQYF
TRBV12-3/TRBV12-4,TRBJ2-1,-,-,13,TGTGCCAGCAGTTTTAGGACAGATGGTGAGCAGTTCTTC,CASSFRTDGEQFF
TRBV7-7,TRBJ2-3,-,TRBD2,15,TGTGCTAGCAGCGTTAGCGGGGGGACGACAGATACGCAGTATTTT,CASSVSGGTTDTQYF